Each of the 21 T cell receptor beta chains below was sequenced from the same sample in a study of tumor and adjacent non-tumor tissue in lung cancer. Three rounds of nested PCR, following a modified ARM-PCR protocol, produced the TCRbeta library. In TCRdb, the multiplex PCR reads were re-called with MiXCR into one record per CDR3 protein. The repertoire holds 65,000 to 90,000 distinct CDR3 sequences, under 70% seen once, with over 9.5% in the top ten. This sample's RNA came from whole unsorted tissue. Specimen: lung tumor tissue. The receptors were gathered from an older woman with non-small cell lung cancer.

In this sample, this clonotype turned up a few times. One junction end does not reproduce the germline sequence, and a read error may be involved. The chain carries TRBV4-1 and TRBJ2-3, with 11 nucleotides matching TRBD2. From germline, CDR1 is MGHRA and CDR2 YSYEKL. The CDR3 covers 17 residues. Written as DNA, the CDR3 is TGCGTCAGCAGCCAAGATGGTGTAGCGGGAGGGGCAGATACGCAGTATTTT. Its translation: CVSSQDGVAGGADTQYF.

This clonotype was picked up many times. The chain couples TRBV11-2 to TRBJ2-5; the D gene could be TRBD1 or TRBD2 (5 bases each). Trimming took 4 bases from V and 2 from J, leaving 11 bases between them. Germline CDR1 SGHAT, CDR2 FQNNGV. CDR3 length: 14 amino acids. The CDR3 DNA follows: TGTGCCAGCAGCTCGGGACCGATACAAGAGACCCAGTACTTC. It specifies CASSSGPIQETQYF.

As concerns this clonotype: This may be a read error: a much more frequent sequence differs by one nucleotide. The chain couples TRBV7-9 to TRBJ1-1; tentative D call: TRBD1 (5 bases). This CDR3 is built from 14 residues. Germline V gene lookup returns CDR1 SEHNR and CDR2 FQNEAQ (reference sequence). The chain's CDR3 is CASSLSGAHTETFF. The CDR3 nucleotides read TGTGCCAGCAGCTTATCCGGGGCCCACACTGAAACTTTCTTT.

With regard to this clonotype: One end of the junction does not line up with germline, which may come from a read error. The chain links TRBV20-1 to TRBJ1-5; 10 nucleotides align to TRBD1. The germline CDR1 and CDR2 sequences are DFQATT and SNEGSKA (reference sequence). The CDR3 is 15 amino acids. The CDR3: CSAHGTGESNQHQHF. The DNA for the CDR3 is TGCAGTGCTCACGGGACAGGGGAGAGCAATCAGCACCAGCATTTT.

A word on this clonotype: A much larger clone lies one base from this, so it may be a read error. The chain has TRBV24-1 and TRBJ1-1, with TRBD1 identical over 10 bases. The V gene end was trimmed by 3 bases and the J gene end by 4 bases; junction bases not matched to a gene: 4. Germline loops: CDR1 KGHDR, CDR2 SFDVKD. CDR3 size: 15 residues. The CDR3 bases are TGTGCCACCAGTGATGCGGACAGGGGGGGCACTGAAGCTTTCTTT. It is translated as CATSDADRGGTEAFF.

This clonotype qualifies as medium-sized. The V and J genes are TRBV29-1 and TRBJ1-2, with TRBD1 identical over 11 bases. The CDR3 runs 14 residues. V shed 7 bases and J 7 bases; nucleotides not matched to a gene: 11. From germline, CDR1 is SQVTM and CDR2 ANQGSEA. The DNA for the CDR3 is TGCAGCGCCAAAGGCCCCGGGACAGGGGGTGGCTACACCTTC. This sequence encodes CSAKGPGTGGGYTF.

Concerning this clonotype itself: Sequence at one end of the junction differs from germline and may be a read error. The chain employs TRBV5-5 and TRBJ2-3; D possibly corresponds to TRBD2 (5 bases). The CDR3 length is 17 residues. Looked up from germline, CDR1 is SGHKS and CDR2 is YYEKEE (reference sequence). CDR3 sequence (DNA): TGTGCCAGCAGCTCGTATTCTCACGGATCTAGCACAGATACGCAATATTTT. Residues: CASSSYSHGSSTDTQYF.

Of note for this clonotype: This may be a read error, as it is one base from a much larger clone. V usage is TRBV5-1 and J usage is TRBJ1-1, with D perhaps matching TRBD1 (5 bases). CDR1 is SGHRS, CDR2 YFSETQ, per germline. The CDR3 spans 13 residues. The CDR3 region is CARSWQGRTEAFF. CDR3 coding DNA: TGCGCCAGAAGCTGGCAGGGCCGCACTGAAGCTTTCTTT.

The V and J genes are TRBV6-4 and TRBJ2-1; 7 nucleotides agree with TRBD2. The CDR3 consists of 15 residues. V lost 5 bases and J lost 6; bases outside the gene matches: 10. Looked up from germline, CDR1 is MRHNA and CDR2 is SNTAGT. The CDR3: CASSWTSDGGNEQFF. DNA for the CDR3: TGTGCCAGCAGTTGGACTAGTGACGGCGGCAATGAGCAGTTCTTC.

On this clonotype itself: A read error may account for a junction end that differs from germline. The J gene is TRBJ1-1, the V gene TRBV6-5; unclear D gene. Germline V gene lookup returns CDR1 MNHEY and CDR2 SVGAGI. The CDR3 is 13 residues long. Here the CDR3 reads CGSSYFSERGAFF. CDR3 DNA: TGTGGCAGCAGTTACTTCTCGGAGCGGGGTGCTTTCTTT.

The V gene is TRBV10-3, the J gene TRBJ2-7, with 7 bases fitting TRBD1. The CDR3 has 14 amino acids. Germline CDR1 and CDR2: ENHRY and SYGVKD. Trimming took 10 bases from V and 0 from J; bases not matched to a gene: 9. Here the CDR3 reads CATSTPGGSYEQYF. CDR3 sequence (DNA): TGTGCCACCAGCACACCAGGGGGCTCCTACGAGCAGTACTTC.

Comments on this clonotype: An end of the junction does not agree with germline; a read error may underlie this. The chain uses TRBV12-3 or TRBV12-4 and TRBJ1-4, with D possibly being TRBD1 (5 bases). This CDR3 comprises 14 residues. The CDR3 sequence is CVSSPDRANEKLFF. DNA of the CDR3: TGTGTCAGCAGTCCTGACAGAGCAAATGAAAAACTGTTTTTT.

This clonotype is a singleton in its sample. A read error may produce the germline difference seen at one junction end. The chain has TRBV6-2 or TRBV6-3 and TRBJ1-5, with 11 bases lining up with TRBD1. Germline CDR1 is MNHEY and CDR2 is SVGEGT. There are 14 residues in the CDR3. The CDR3 reads CAGSYGTGGQPQHF. The CDR3 coding sequence is TGTGCCGGCAGTTACGGGACAGGGGGGCAGCCCCAGCATTTT.

On this clonotype: This CDR3 is missing its conserved last phenylalanine or tryptophan, likely due to a read error. Written as DNA, the CDR3 is TGTTCCAGCACAGGGGGAAATAGCAATCAGCCCCAGCATTCT. Its translation: CSSTGGNSNQPQHS. The chain uses TRBV28 and TRBJ1-5; 8 bases map to TRBD1. The length of the CDR3 is 14 residues. CDR1 is MDHEN, CDR2 SYDVKM, per germline.

With regard to this clonotype: A junction end diverges from the germline sequence, so it may reflect a read error. The chain carries TRBV5-5 and TRBJ2-3; no definite D call. This CDR3 contains 13 residues. Per the germline V gene, CDR1 is SGHKS and CDR2 is YYEKEE (reference sequence). The CDR3 coding sequence is TGTGCCAGCAACCACAACAGTCCAGATACGAAGTATTTT. Amino acid sequence: CASNHNSPDTKYF.

Points on this clonotype: A junction end diverges from the germline sequence, so it may reflect a read error. The chain combines TRBV28 with TRBJ1-4; 10 bases are shared with TRBD1. Germline CDR1 reads MDHEN; CDR2 reads SYDVKM. This CDR3 has 15 amino acids. The CDR3 loop reads CANSLAGTGDEKLFF. CDR3 sequence (DNA): TGTGCCAACAGTTTAGCTGGGACAGGGGATGAAAAACTGTTTTTT.

The rearrangement uses TRBV5-6 and TRBJ2-2; no definite D call. Germline loops: CDR1 SGHDT, CDR2 YYEEEE. This CDR3 is 14 amino acids long. The V and J ends lost 8 bases and 2 bases respectively, with 13 bases between them. The CDR3 is CARSRTRNTGELFF. Written as DNA, the CDR3 is TGTGCCAGAAGCCGGACCAGAAACACCGGGGAGCTGTTTTTT.

The J gene is TRBJ2-1, the V gene TRBV20-1; D tentatively fits TRBD1 or TRBD2 (5 bases each). The germline V and J ends were trimmed by 1 base and 6 bases, with 16 bases remaining between them. This CDR3 has 15 residues. Germline assignment: CDR1 DFQATT and CDR2 SNEGSKA (reference sequence). This chain's CDR3 is CSARGGRNLSNEQFF. The CDR3 DNA is TGCAGTGCTAGAGGGGGACGCAATTTATCCAATGAGCAGTTCTTC.

This clonotype is a singleton in its sample. This sequence joins TRBV4-2 and TRBJ2-5, with D possibly being TRBD2 (6 bases). V dropped 0 bases and J dropped 1 base, with 18 bases sitting between them. Germline V gene sequence: CDR1 LGHNA, CDR2 YNFKEQ. This CDR3 comprises 18 residues. The CDR3 is CASSQDLAMRDVQETQYF. The CDR3 nucleotides are TGTGCCAGCAGCCAAGATCTTGCGATGCGGGATGTCCAAGAGACCCAGTACTTC.

The chain has TRBV28 and TRBJ1-1; weak D call: TRBD1 (6 bases). Between the trimmed V and J ends, which lost 7 bases and 2 bases, there was a span of 20 bases. This CDR3 region has 16 residues. From germline, CDR1 is MDHEN and CDR2 SYDVKM. The CDR3 nucleotides are TGTGCCAGCAATTACCTCAAGAGACAGGTAAACACTGAAGCTTTCTTT. This gives the protein CASNYLKRQVNTEAFF. Full variable domain (remainder filled in from reference TRBV28 and TRBJ1-1): DVKVTQSSRYLVKRTGEKVFLECVQDMDHENMFWYRQDPGLGLRLIYFSYDVKMKEKGDIPEGYSVSREKKERFSLILESASTNQTSMYLCASNYLKRQVNTEAFFGQGTRLTVV.

This clonotype is medium-sized by share. The chain couples TRBV6-5 to TRBJ1-2; a possible D gene is TRBD1 (5 bases). Trimming left V 0 bases short and J 8 bases short, with 16 bases between. Germline CDR1 and CDR2: MNHEY and SVGAGI. The CDR3 totals 15 residues. CDR3 coding DNA: TGTGCCAGCAGTTACTCGATAAACCAGGGTTGGGGCTACACCTTC. Translation: CASSYSINQGWGYTF.